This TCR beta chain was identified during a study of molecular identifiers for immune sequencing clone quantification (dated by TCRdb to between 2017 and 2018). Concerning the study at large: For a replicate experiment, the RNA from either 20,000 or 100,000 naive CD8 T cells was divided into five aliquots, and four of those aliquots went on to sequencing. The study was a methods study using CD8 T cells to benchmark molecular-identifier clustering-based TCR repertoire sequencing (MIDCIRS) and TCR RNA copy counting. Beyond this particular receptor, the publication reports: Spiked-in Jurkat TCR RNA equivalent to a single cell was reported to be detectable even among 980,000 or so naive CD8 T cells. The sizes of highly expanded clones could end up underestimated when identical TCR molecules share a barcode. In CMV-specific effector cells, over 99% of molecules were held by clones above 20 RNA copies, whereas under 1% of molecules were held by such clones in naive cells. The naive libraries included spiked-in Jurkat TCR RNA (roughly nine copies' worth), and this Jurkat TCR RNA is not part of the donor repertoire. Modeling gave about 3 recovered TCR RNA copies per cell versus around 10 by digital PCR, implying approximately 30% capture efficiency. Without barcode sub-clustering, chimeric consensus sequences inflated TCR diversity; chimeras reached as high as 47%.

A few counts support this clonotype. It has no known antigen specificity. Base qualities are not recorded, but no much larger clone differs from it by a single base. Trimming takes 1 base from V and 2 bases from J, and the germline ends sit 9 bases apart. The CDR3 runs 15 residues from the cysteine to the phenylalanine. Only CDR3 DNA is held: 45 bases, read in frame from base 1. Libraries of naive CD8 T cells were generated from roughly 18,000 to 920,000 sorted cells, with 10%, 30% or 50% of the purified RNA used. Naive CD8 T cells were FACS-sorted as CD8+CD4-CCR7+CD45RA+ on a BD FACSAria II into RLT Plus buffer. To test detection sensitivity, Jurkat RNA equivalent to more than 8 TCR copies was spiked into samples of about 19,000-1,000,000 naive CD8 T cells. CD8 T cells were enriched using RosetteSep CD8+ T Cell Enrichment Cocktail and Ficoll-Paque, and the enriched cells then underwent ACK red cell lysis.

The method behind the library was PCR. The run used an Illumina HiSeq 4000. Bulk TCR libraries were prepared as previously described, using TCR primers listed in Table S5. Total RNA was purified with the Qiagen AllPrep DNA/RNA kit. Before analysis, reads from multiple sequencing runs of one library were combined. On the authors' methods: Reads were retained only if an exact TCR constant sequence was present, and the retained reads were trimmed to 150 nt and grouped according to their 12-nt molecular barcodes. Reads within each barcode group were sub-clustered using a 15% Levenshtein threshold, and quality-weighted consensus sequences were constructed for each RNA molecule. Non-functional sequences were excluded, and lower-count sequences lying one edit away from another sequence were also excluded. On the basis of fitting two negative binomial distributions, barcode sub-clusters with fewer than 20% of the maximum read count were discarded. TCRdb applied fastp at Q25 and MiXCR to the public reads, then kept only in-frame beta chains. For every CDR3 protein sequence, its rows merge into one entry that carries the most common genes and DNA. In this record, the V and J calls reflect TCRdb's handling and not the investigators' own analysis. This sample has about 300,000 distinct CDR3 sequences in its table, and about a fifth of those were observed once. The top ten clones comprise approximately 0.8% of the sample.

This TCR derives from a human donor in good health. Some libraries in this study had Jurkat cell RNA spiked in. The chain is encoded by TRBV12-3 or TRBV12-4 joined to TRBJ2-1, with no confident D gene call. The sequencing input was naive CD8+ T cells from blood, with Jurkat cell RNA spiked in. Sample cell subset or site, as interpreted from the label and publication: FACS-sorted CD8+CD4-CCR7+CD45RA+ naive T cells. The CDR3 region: CASSLVAGPYNEQFF. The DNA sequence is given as TGTGCCAGCAGTTTAGTCGCAGGCCCCTACAATGAGCAGTTCTTC.